This T cell receptor (beta chain) was found in a study of blood T cell repertoires in COVID-19. Donors in Cohort 3 counted as recovered after two negative PCRs, clearance, or symptom resolution. Original handling: From reference gene primer amplification, estimates of nucleated cell counts were derived. Sequencing used immunoSEQ multiplex PCR; TCRdb keeps in-frame clones, though not all of them. The D gene and trimming were derived from the DNA, and the V and J assignments and clone size from that table. The table lists fewer than 300,000 clones, 80% to 95% of them singletons. The CDR3 covers 16 residues. With V trimmed by 5 bases and J by 2 bases, 9 bases remained unmatched. Looked up from germline, CDR1 is MDHEN and CDR2 is SYDVKM. This clone has only one observation.

The J gene is TRBJ2-1, the V gene TRBV28; TRBD1 matches at 7 bases. This receptor was identified in a woman younger than 45 who had recovered from COVID-19. The specimen was PBMCs or T cells enriched from blood (not recorded which). In DNA form, the CDR3 reads TGTGCCAGCAGTGGGACCGGGACAGATACCTACAATGAGCAGTTCTTC. Protein: CASSGTGTDTYNEQFF. Full variable domain (rest looked up from reference TRBV28 and TRBJ2-1): DVKVTQSSRYLVKRTGEKVFLECVQDMDHENMFWYRQDPGLGLRLIYFSYDVKMKEKGDIPEGYSVSREKKERFSLILESASTNQTSMYLCASSGTGTDTYNEQFFGPGTRLTVL.